This TCR beta chain was captured by sequencing in a study of blood T cells in healthy people across ages. Sample-barcoded 5' priming and a J-beta primer mix drove a second PCR of 7 to 11 cycles. Each CDR3 protein gets one entry after TCRdb re-called the 5' RACE reads with MiXCR. The table records hundreds of thousands of distinct CDR3 sequences, around 49% of them present only once. This clonotype was counted a few times. Its antigen is undetermined. The study's findings and limits: Significant beta diversity loss was already apparent by age around 36, declining roughly linearly.

CDR1 is SGHTA and CDR2 is FQGNSA in the germline V gene. The V end was cut by 2 bases, the J end by 13 bases, with 15 bases between. This CDR3 contains 13 residues. The source is a woman aged 55-69 years in good health. The sequenced sample was blood. The chain employs TRBV7-2 and TRBJ2-4; D tentatively reads TRBD1 or TRBD2 (5 bases each). CDR3 in DNA: TGTGCCAGCAGCTTATTTCGAGGGGAAGAGCAGTACTTC. This encodes CASSLFRGEEQYF.